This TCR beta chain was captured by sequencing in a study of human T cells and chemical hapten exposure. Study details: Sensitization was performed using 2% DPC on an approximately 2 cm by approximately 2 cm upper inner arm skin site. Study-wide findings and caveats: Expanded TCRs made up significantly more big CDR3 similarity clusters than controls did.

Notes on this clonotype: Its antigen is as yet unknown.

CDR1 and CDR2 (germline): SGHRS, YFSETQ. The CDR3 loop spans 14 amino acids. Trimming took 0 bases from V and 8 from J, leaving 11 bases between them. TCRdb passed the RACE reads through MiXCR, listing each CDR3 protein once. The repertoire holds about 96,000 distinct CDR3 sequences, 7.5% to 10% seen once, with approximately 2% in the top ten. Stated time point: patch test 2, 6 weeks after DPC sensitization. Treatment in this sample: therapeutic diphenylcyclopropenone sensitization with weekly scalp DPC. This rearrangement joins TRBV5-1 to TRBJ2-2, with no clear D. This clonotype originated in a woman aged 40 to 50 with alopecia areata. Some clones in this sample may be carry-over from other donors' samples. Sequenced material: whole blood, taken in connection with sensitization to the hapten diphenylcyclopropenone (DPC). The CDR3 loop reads CASSLEVARGELFF. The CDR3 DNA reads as TGCGCCAGCAGCTTGGAGGTGGCTCGGGGGGAGCTGTTTTTT. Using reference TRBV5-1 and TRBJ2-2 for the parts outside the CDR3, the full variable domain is KAGVTQTPRYLIKTRGQQVTLSCSPISGHRSVSWYQQTPGQGLQFLFEYFSETQRNKGNFPGRFSGRQFSNSRSEMNVSTLELGDSALYLCASSLEVARGELFFGEGSRLTVL.